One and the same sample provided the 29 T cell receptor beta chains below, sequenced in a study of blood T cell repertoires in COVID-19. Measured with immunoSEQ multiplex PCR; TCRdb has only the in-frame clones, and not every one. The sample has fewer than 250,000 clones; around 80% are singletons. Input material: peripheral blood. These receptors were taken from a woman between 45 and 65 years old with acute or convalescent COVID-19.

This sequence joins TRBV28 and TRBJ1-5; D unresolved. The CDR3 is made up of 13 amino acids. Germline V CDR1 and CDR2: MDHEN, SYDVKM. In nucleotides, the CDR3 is TGTGCATGCGGACCGGAGGGCAATCAGCCCCAGCATTTT. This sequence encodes CACGPEGNQPQHF.

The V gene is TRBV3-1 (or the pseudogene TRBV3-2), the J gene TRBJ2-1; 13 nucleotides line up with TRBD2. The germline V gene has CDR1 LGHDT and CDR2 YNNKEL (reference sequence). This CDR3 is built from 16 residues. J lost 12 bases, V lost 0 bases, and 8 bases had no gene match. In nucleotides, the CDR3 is TGTGCCAGCAGCCAAGAAATGAGACTAGCGGGAGGTCGGCAGTTCTTC. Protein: CASSQEMRLAGGRQFF.

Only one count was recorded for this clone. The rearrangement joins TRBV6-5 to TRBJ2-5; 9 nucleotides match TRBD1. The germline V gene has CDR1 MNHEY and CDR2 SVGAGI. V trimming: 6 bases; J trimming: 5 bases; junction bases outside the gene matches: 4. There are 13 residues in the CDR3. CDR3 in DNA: TGTGCCAGCAGGAGCGACAGGGGGGAGACCCAGTACTTC. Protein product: CASRSDRGETQYF.

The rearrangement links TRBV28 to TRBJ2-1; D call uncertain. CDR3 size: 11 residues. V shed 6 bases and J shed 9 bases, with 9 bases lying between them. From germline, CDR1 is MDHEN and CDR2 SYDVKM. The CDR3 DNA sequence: TGTGCCAGCAGAAGGAACAGTGAGCAGTTCTTC. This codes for CASRRNSEQFF.

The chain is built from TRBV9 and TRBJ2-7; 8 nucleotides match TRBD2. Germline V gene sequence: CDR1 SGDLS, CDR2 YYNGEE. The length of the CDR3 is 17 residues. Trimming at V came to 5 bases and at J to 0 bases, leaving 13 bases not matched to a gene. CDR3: CASRALAEPGSSYEQYF. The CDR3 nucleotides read TGTGCCAGCAGAGCACTAGCGGAGCCAGGAAGCTCCTACGAGCAGTACTTC.

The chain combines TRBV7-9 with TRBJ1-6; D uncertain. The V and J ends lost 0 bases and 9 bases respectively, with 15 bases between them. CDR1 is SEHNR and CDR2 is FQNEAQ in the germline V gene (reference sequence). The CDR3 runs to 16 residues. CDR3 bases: TGTGCCAGCAGCTTAGCCCGTCCTCGAGGCCGTTCACCCCTCCACTTT. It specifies CASSLARPRGRSPLHF.

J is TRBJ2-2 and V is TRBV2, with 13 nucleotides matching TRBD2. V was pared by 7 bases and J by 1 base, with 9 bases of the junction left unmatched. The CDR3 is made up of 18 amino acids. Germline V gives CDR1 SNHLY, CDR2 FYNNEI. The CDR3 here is CASKIGLAGEENTGELFF. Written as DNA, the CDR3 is TGTGCCAGCAAGATAGGACTAGCGGGAGAGGAGAACACCGGGGAGCTGTTTTTT.

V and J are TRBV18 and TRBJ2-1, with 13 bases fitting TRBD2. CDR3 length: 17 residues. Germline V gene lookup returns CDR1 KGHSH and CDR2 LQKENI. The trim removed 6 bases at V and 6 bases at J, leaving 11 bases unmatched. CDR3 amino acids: CASSLRLAGGAFNEQFF. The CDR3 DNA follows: TGTGCCAGCTCGCTGCGACTAGCGGGAGGAGCCTTCAATGAGCAGTTCTTC.

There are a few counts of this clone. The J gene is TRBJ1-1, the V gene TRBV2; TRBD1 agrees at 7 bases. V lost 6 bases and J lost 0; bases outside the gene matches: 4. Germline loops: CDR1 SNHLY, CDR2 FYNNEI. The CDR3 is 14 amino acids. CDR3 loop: CASRMTGMNTEAFF. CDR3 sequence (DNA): TGTGCCAGCAGAATGACAGGGATGAACACTGAAGCTTTCTTT.

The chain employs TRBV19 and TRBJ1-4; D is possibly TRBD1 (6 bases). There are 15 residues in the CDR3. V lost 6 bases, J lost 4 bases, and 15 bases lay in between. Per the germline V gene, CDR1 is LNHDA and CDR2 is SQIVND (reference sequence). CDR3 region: CASRPMAGVNEKLFF. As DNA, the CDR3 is TGTGCCAGTAGACCGATGGCAGGGGTTAATGAAAAACTGTTTTTT.

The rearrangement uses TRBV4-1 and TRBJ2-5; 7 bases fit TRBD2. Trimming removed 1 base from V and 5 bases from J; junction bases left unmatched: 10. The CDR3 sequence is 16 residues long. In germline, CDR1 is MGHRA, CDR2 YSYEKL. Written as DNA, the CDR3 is TGCGCCAGCAGCCAAGTTTCCCCCGGGGAGGGGGAGACCCAGTACTTC. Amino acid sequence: CASSQVSPGEGETQYF.

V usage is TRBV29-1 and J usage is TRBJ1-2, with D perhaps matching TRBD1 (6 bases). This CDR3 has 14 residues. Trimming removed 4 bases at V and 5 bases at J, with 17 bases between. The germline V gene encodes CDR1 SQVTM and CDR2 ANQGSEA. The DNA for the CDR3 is TGCAGCGTTGCCCGGGAGGGGGGGGCTTATGGCTACACCTTC. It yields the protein CSVAREGGAYGYTF.

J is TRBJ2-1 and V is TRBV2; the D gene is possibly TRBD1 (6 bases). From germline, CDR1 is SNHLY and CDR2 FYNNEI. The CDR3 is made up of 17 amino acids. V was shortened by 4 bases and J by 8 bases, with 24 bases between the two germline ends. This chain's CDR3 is CASSVRRQAQLGDEQFF. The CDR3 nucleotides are TGTGCCAGCAGTGTCCGTCGACAGGCTCAGCTCGGTGATGAGCAGTTCTTC.

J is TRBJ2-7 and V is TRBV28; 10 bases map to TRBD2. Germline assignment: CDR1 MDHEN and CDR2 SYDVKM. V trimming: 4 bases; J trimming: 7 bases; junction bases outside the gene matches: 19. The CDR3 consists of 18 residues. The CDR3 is CASSYDAISGRFWGEQYF. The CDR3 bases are TGTGCCAGCAGTTATGACGCGATTAGCGGGAGGTTTTGGGGGGAGCAGTACTTC.

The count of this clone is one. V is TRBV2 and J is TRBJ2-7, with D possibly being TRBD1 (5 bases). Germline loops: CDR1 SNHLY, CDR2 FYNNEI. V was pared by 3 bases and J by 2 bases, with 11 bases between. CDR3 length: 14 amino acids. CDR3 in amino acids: CASSDGANPYEQYF. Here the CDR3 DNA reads TGTGCCAGCAGTGATGGGGCCAACCCCTACGAGCAGTACTTC.

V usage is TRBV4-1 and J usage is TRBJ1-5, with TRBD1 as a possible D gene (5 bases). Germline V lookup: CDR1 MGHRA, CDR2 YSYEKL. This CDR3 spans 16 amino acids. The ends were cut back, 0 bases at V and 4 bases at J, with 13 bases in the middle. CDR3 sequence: CASSQDYGGGNQPQHF. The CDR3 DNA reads TGCGCCAGCAGCCAAGATTACGGGGGGGGAAATCAGCCCCAGCATTTT.

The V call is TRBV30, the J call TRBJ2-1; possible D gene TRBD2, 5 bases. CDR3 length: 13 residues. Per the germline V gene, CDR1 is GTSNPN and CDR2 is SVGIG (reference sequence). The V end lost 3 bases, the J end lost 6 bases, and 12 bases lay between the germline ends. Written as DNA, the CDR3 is TGTGCCTGGAGGAGGATCAGCGGCAATGAGCAGTTCTTC. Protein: CAWRRISGNEQFF.

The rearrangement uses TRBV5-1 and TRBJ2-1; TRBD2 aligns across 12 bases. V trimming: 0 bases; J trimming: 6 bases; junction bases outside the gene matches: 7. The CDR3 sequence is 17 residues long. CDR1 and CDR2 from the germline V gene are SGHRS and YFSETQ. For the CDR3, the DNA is TGCGCCAGCAGCTTGGCGGCTAGCGGGAGGGCGGGCAATGAGCAGTTCTTC. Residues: CASSLAASGRAGNEQFF.

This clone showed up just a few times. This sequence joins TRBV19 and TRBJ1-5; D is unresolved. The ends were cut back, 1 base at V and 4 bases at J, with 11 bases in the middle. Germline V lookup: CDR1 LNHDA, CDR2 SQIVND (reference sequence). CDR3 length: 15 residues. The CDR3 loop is CASSIGLGANQPQHF. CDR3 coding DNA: TGTGCCAGTAGTATAGGTCTCGGAGCAAATCAGCCCCAGCATTTT.

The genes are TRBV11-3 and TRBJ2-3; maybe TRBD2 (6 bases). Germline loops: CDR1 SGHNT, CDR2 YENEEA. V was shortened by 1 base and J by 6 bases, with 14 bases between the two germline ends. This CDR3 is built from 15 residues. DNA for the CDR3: TGTGCCAGCAGCTTAGGCTCCTGGGGGGAGGATACGCAGTATTTT. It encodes CASSLGSWGEDTQYF.

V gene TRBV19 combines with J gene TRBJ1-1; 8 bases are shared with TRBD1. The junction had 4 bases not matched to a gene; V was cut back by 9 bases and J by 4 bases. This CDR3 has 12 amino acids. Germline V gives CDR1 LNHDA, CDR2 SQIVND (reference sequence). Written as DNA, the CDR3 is TGTGCCAGCCTAACAGGGGGCACTGAAGCTTTCTTT. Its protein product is CASLTGGTEAFF.

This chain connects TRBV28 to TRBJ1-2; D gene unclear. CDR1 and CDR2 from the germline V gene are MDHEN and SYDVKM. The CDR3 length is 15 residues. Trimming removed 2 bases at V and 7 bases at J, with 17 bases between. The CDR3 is CASSLDAGSIGGYTF. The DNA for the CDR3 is TGTGCCAGCAGTTTAGATGCGGGAAGCATAGGTGGCTACACCTTC.

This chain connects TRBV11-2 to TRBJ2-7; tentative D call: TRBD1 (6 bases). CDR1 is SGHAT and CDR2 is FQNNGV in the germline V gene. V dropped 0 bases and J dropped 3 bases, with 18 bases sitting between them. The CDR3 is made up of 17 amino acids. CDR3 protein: CASSLERARAGVYEQYF. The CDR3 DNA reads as TGTGCCAGCAGCTTAGAGAGGGCGAGGGCAGGGGTCTACGAGCAGTACTTC.

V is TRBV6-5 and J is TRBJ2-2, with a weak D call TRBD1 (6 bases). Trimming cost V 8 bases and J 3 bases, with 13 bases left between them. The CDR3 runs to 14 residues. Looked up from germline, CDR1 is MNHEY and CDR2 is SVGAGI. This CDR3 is CASRQELYTGELFF. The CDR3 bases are TGTGCCAGCCGACAGGAACTTTACACCGGGGAGCTGTTTTTT.

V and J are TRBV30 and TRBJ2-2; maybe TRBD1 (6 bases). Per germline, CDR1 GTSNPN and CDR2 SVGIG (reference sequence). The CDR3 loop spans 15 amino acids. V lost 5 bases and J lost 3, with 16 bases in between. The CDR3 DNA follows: TGTGCCTGGCAGGGGCTAGCAGCGGACACCGGGGAGCTGTTTTTT. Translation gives CAWQGLAADTGELFF.

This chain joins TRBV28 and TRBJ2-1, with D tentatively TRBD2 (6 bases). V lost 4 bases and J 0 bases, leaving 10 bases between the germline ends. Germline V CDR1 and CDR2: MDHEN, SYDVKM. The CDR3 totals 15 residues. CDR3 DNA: TGTGCCAGCAGTTCGCGGGACTCCTCCTACAATGAGCAGTTCTTC. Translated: CASSSRDSSYNEQFF. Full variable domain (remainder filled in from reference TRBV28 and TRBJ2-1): DVKVTQSSRYLVKRTGEKVFLECVQDMDHENMFWYRQDPGLGLRLIYFSYDVKMKEKGDIPEGYSVSREKKERFSLILESASTNQTSMYLCASSSRDSSYNEQFFGPGTRLTVL.

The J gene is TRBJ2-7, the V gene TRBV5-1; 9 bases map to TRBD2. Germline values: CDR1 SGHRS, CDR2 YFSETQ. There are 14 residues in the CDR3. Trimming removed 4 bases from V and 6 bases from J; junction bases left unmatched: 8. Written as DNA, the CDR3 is TGCGCCAGCAGCGTGGTAGCGGGAGCTTCCGAGCAGTACTTC. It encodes CASSVVAGASEQYF.

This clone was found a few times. Written as DNA, the CDR3 is TGTGCCAGCAGCTCCTGGGACAGTTACAATGAGCAGTTCTTC. Its translation is CASSSWDSYNEQFF. The chain links TRBV5-6 to TRBJ2-1, with 7 bases matching TRBD1. The germline V gene encodes CDR1 SGHDT and CDR2 YYEEEE. Germline trimming cut 3 bases from V and 4 bases from J; bases unmatched to any gene: 4. The CDR3 is 14 residues long.

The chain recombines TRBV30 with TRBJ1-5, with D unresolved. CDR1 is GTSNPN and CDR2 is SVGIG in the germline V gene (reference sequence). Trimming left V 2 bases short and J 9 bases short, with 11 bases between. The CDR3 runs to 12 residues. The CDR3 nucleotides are TGTGCCTGGAGTCCCCTACTTGGGCCCCAGCATTTT. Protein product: CAWSPLLGPQHF.